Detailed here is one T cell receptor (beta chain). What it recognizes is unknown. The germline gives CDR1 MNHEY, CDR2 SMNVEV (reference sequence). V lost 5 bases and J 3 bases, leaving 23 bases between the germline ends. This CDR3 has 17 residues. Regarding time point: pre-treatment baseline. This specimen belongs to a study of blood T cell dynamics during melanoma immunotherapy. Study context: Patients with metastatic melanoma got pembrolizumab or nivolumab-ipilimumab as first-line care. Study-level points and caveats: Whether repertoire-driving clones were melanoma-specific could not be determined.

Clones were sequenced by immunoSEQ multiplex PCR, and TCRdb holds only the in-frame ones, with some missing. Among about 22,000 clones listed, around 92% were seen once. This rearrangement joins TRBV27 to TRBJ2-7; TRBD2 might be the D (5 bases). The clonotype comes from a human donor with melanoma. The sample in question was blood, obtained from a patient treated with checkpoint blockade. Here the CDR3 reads CASSLRFKDWELYEQYF. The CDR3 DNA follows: TGTGCCAGCAGTCTACGGTTTAAGGACTGGGAACTCTACGAGCAGTACTTC.